Following are 10 T cell receptor beta chains from one sample sequenced in a study of somatic mutations in cytotoxic T cells in rheumatoid arthritis. TCRdb's copy holds only in-frame clones and misses some; the assay was immunoSEQ multiplex PCR. The sample carries roughly 14,000 clones, roughly 80% recorded once. Sequencing was performed on CD8+ T cells sorted from blood. The receptors stem from an adult with rheumatoid arthritis.

The chain uses TRBV27 and TRBJ1-5, with 12 positions matching TRBD1. The junction had 5 bases not matched to a gene; V was cut back by 8 bases and J by 6 bases. Germline CDR1 is MNHEY and CDR2 is SMNVEV (reference sequence). The CDR3 totals 14 residues. The CDR3 bases are TGTGCCAGCGCTGGGACAGGGGGCGGTCAGCCCCAGCATTTT. This gives the protein CASAGTGGGQPQHF.

The V call is TRBV15, the J call TRBJ2-7; 8 bases agree with TRBD2. The CDR3 has 17 amino acids. From germline, CDR1 is LNHNV and CDR2 YYDKDF (reference sequence). V lost 3 bases to trimming and J lost 0 bases; unmatched junction nucleotides: 10. CDR3 sequence (DNA): TGTGCCACCAGCAGTGTCTCCACCGGACTAGCCTCCTACGAGCAGTACTTC. Translating gives CATSSVSTGLASYEQYF. Full variable domain (outside the CDR3, taken from reference TRBV15 and TRBJ2-7): DAMVIQNPRYQVTQFGKPVTLSCSQTLNHNVMYWYQQKSSQAPKLLFHYYDKDFNNEADTPDNFQSRRPNTSFCFLDIRSPGLGDTAMYLCATSSVSTGLASYEQYFGPGTRLTVT.

The chain uses TRBV30 and TRBJ2-5, with TRBD2 matching over 13 bases. J lost 5 bases, V lost 2 bases, and 5 bases had no gene match. From germline, CDR1 is GTSNPN and CDR2 SVGIG (reference sequence). The CDR3 has 15 amino acids. CDR3: CAWSIGLAGAETQYF. DNA of the CDR3: TGTGCCTGGAGTATAGGACTAGCGGGAGCTGAGACCCAGTACTTC. Full variable domain (missing parts from reference TRBV30 and TRBJ2-5): SQTIHQWPATLVQPVGSPLSLECTVEGTSNPNLYWYRQAAGRGLQLLFYSVGIGQISSEVPQNLSASRPQDRQFILSSKKLLLSDSGFYLCAWSIGLAGAETQYFGPGTRLLVL.

This rearrangement joins TRBV9 to TRBJ2-7; 9 bases map to TRBD2. Germline V gene lookup returns CDR1 SGDLS and CDR2 YYNGEE. V gave up 4 bases and J gave up 1 base; unmatched junction bases: 3. The CDR3 has 14 residues. The CDR3 DNA is TGTGCCAGCAGCCCTAGCGGGGCTTCCTACGAGCAGTACTTC. Translating it yields CASSPSGASYEQYF.

V and J are TRBV7-8 and TRBJ2-6, with a tentative D call TRBD1 (5 bases). The CDR3 has 15 residues. Germline assignment: CDR1 SGHVS and CDR2 FQNEAQ. V lost 5 bases to trimming and J lost 2 bases, with 10 bases between them. CDR3: CASSGRVTGANVLTF. The CDR3 nucleotides read TGTGCCAGCAGCGGCAGGGTGACTGGGGCCAACGTCCTGACTTTC.

The chain links TRBV4-1 to TRBJ2-1; D uncertain. The CDR3 loop spans 13 amino acids. Germline lookup yields CDR1 MGHRA and CDR2 YSYEKL. V was cut by 1 base and J by 6 bases, with 7 bases left in between. In DNA, the CDR3 is TGCGCCAGCAGCCAAGGACCTCCCAATGAGCAGTTCTTC. As protein: CASSQGPPNEQFF.

The chain links TRBV5-6 to TRBJ2-7; D is perhaps TRBD2 (6 bases). V was trimmed by 1 base and J by 2 bases, leaving 16 bases between them. This CDR3 has 16 residues. Germline V gives CDR1 SGHDT, CDR2 YYEEEE. The CDR3 reads CASSLRAEGLTYEQYF. The CDR3 DNA follows: TGTGCCAGCAGCTTGAGGGCGGAGGGCCTAACCTACGAGCAGTACTTC.

The chain carries TRBV7-9 and TRBJ2-5, with 9 bases identical to TRBD1. The germline CDR1 and CDR2 sequences are SEHNR and FQNEAQ (reference sequence). V shed 5 bases, J shed 6 bases, and the junction held 4 bases outside the gene matches. This CDR3 spans 13 amino acids. CDR3 amino acids: CASSPDRGKTQYF. The CDR3 nucleotides are TGTGCCAGCAGCCCGGACAGGGGAAAGACCCAGTACTTC.

This clone was picked up one time. The rearrangement uses TRBV10-2 and TRBJ2-5; TRBD2 matches 9 bases. The J call may be incorrect, as the DNA end agrees better with TRBJ2-7. In germline, CDR1 is WSHSY, CDR2 SAAADI. This CDR3 contains 14 residues. The CDR3 DNA is TGCGCCAGCAGTCCCGGGACTAGCAGATACGAGCAGTACTTC. Residues: CASSPGTSRYEQYF.

The chain employs TRBV6-6 and TRBJ1-2; TRBD1 aligns across 7 bases. Germline V lookup: CDR1 MNHNY, CDR2 SVGAGI (reference sequence). CDR3 length: 16 residues. With 7 bases clipped from V and 5 bases from J, the junction kept 16 bases outside the gene matches. The CDR3 reads CASTLHQQGPMYGYTF. Written as DNA, the CDR3 is TGTGCCAGCACCCTTCACCAACAGGGGCCGATGTATGGCTACACCTTC.